This TCR beta chain was profiled in a study of T cell responses to AZD1222 COVID-19 vaccine. Using immunoSEQ multiplex PCR, the repertoire was profiled, and TCRdb retains in-frame clones only, with some absent. The sample consists of 110,000 to 150,000 clones, 80% to 95% of them appearing once. Between the trimmed V and J ends, which lost 5 bases and 12 bases, there was a span of 22 bases. CDR1 PRHDT and CDR2 FYEKMQ come from the germline V gene (reference sequence). This CDR3 is built from 14 residues. This chain links TRBV13 with TRBJ1-1, with a weak D call TRBD1 (6 bases). The clonotype was recovered from an adult in good health. The material sequenced was peripheral blood, taken on day 0 of AZD1222 vaccination. CDR3 residues: CASSRPTRGATTFF. The CDR3 nucleotides are TGTGCCAGCAGCCGCCCGACCCGGGGGGCGACGACTTTCTTT. Full variable domain (missing parts from reference TRBV13 and TRBJ1-1): AAGVIQSPRHLIKEKRETATLKCYPIPRHDTVYWYQQGPGQDPQFLISFYEKMQSDKGSIPDRFSAQQFSDYHSELNMSSLELGDSALYFCASSRPTRGATTFFGQGTRLTVV.